Here is one TCR beta chain with its context. The assay was immunoSEQ multiplex PCR, and TCRdb's table has in-frame clones only and misses some. Of 90,000 to 120,000 clones listed, roughly 84% are singletons. There are 15 residues in the CDR3. Germline loops: CDR1 MNHEY, CDR2 SVGAGI. With 11 bases clipped from V and 2 bases from J, the junction kept 14 bases outside the gene matches. This sample is drawn from a study of blood T cell repertoires in COVID-19. Study overall: In each case, the material was cDNA or gDNA derived from T cells, B-cell-depleted T cells, or PBMCs.

This clonotype originated in a human donor in a cohort sampled during active COVID-19. The sample comprised peripheral blood. V and J are TRBV6-5 and TRBJ2-5; TRBD1 aligns across 7 bases. The DNA of the CDR3 is TGTGCCGGCCAGACAGGGTTTAGGAATCAAGAGACCCAGTACTTC. This translates into CAGQTGFRNQETQYF.